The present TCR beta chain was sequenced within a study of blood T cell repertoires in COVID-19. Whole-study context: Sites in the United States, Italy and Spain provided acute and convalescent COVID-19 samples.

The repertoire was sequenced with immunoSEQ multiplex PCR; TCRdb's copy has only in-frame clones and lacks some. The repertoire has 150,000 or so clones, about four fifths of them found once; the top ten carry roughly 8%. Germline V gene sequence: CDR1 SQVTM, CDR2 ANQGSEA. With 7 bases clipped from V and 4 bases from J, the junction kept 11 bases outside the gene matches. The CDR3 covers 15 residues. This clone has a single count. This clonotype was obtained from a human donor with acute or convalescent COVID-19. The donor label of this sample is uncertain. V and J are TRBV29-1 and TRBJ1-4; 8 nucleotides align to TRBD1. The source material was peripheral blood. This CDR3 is CSAAGQGPFNEKLFF. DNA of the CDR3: TGCAGCGCCGCAGGACAGGGACCCTTTAATGAAAAACTGTTTTTT.